These 20 T cell receptor beta chains came from one sample sequenced in a study of blood T cell repertoires in COVID-19. Sequenced by immunoSEQ multiplex PCR; TCRdb stores in-frame clones only, minus some. Seen here are more than 350,000 clones, around 91% observed once, and the top ten hold around 1%. Material: PBMCs or T cells enriched from blood (not recorded which). The receptor source for this set is a man between 18 and 35 years old who had recovered from COVID-19.

The chain employs TRBV3-1 (or the pseudogene TRBV3-2) and TRBJ2-7, with TRBD2 matching over 7 bases. With V trimmed by 4 bases and J by 6 bases, 6 bases remained unmatched. Germline loops: CDR1 LGHDT, CDR2 YNNKEL (reference sequence). The CDR3 spans 13 residues. CDR3 in amino acids: CASSRRGESEQYF. The CDR3 DNA sequence: TGTGCCAGCAGCCGTCGGGGGGAGAGCGAGCAGTACTTC.

The chain carries TRBV27 and TRBJ2-4; D is unresolved. Germline CDR1 and CDR2: MNHEY and SMNVEV (reference sequence). Trimming shortened V by 5 bases and J by 0 bases, and 14 bases separated the two germline ends. The CDR3 loop spans 16 amino acids. The DNA of the CDR3 is TGTGCCAGCAGTCCAGGATTATACCTAGCCAAAAACATTCAGTACTTC. Encoded protein: CASSPGLYLAKNIQYF.

The chain employs TRBV7-8 and TRBJ1-4, with 7 bases identical to TRBD1. This CDR3 contains 14 residues. CDR1 and CDR2 (germline): SGHVS, FQNEAQ. Trimming cost V 3 bases and J 7 bases; bases outside gene matches: 5. CDR3 sequence reads: CASSLAGGREKLFF. CDR3 bases: TGTGCCAGCAGCTTGGCAGGGGGGCGTGAAAAACTGTTTTTT.

The V and J genes are TRBV10-3 and TRBJ2-7, with 7 bases lining up with TRBD2. V shed 7 bases, J shed 2 bases, and the junction held 11 bases outside the gene matches. Looked up from germline, CDR1 is ENHRY and CDR2 is SYGVKD. This CDR3 has 15 residues. The CDR3 DNA follows: TGTGCCATCAACCCACGGGGGGAGGCGGCCTACGAGCAGTACTTC. Residues: CAINPRGEAAYEQYF.

A note on this clone: The germline gene is not matched at one end of the junction; a read error may be the cause. The chain has TRBV7-9 and TRBJ1-2; possible D gene TRBD1, 5 bases. There are 12 residues in the CDR3. In germline, CDR1 is SEHNR, CDR2 FQNEAQ (reference sequence). The CDR3 sequence is CASSPRDSGCTF. CDR3 DNA sequence: TGTGCCAGCAGCCCCAGGGATTCAGGCTGCACCTTC.

The genes are TRBV3-1 (or the pseudogene TRBV3-2) and TRBJ1-6, with TRBD1 as a possible D gene (6 bases). This CDR3 region has 14 residues. Germline loops: CDR1 LGHDT, CDR2 YNNKEL (reference sequence). Trimming took 4 bases from V and 10 from J, leaving 14 bases between them. CDR3 sequence reads: CASSPRDINSPLHF. CDR3 DNA sequence: TGTGCCAGCAGCCCTCGGGACATCAACTCACCCCTCCACTTT.

The V and J genes are TRBV18 and TRBJ1-1, with 9 bases lining up with TRBD1. CDR1 is KGHSH, CDR2 LQKENI, per germline. Trimming removed 0 bases from V and 12 bases from J; junction bases left unmatched: 5. The length of the CDR3 is 13 residues. Here the CDR3 DNA reads TGTGCCAGCTCACCACCGGGACAGGGACCCCCTTTCTTT. Its protein product is CASSPPGQGPPFF.

The chain is built from TRBV9 and TRBJ1-3, with TRBD1 matching 7 bases. This CDR3 comprises 16 residues. V shed 4 bases, J shed 2 bases, and the junction held 9 bases outside the gene matches. The germline gives CDR1 SGDLS, CDR2 YYNGEE. The CDR3 nucleotides read TGTGCCAGCAGCCCCGCGGCAGGGGGAGCTGGAAACACCATATATTTT. It yields the protein CASSPAAGGAGNTIYF.

The gene calls are TRBV2 and TRBJ1-3; D call uncertain. V lost 8 bases to trimming and J lost 0 bases, with 11 bases between them. From germline, CDR1 is SNHLY and CDR2 FYNNEI. CDR3 size: 14 residues. The CDR3 is CASRGINSGNTIYF. In nucleotides, the CDR3 is TGTGCCAGCCGAGGGATTAACTCTGGAAACACCATATATTTT.

This sequence joins TRBV15 and TRBJ2-3, with D maybe TRBD2 (7 bases). The CDR3 length is 16 residues. V was shortened by 8 bases and J by 0 bases, with 18 bases between the two germline ends. The germline CDR1 and CDR2 sequences are LNHNV and YYDKDF (reference sequence). This chain's CDR3 is CATLFRGGASTDTQYF. CDR3 DNA sequence: TGTGCCACCTTATTCCGAGGGGGGGCAAGCACAGATACGCAGTATTTT.

This clone was counted a single time. This chain joins TRBV5-1 and TRBJ1-4, with D possibly TRBD1 on 6 matching bases. Between the trimmed V and J ends, which lost 0 bases and 7 bases, there was a span of 7 bases. The CDR3 sequence is 13 residues long. Germline CDR1 is SGHRS and CDR2 is YFSETQ. The CDR3 DNA sequence: TGCGCCAGCAGCTTGGAGGGGGTTGAAAAACTGTTTTTT. This codes for CASSLEGVEKLFF.

The chain employs TRBV4-1 and TRBJ1-1, with D maybe TRBD1 (6 bases). The germline V and J ends were trimmed by 4 bases and 3 bases, with 9 bases remaining between them. The CDR3 covers 13 residues. The germline gives CDR1 MGHRA, CDR2 YSYEKL. CDR3 residues: CASSLTGYTEAFF. CDR3 coding DNA: TGCGCCAGCAGCCTTACAGGGTACACTGAAGCTTTCTTT.

This sequence joins TRBV9 and TRBJ2-1, with 11 nucleotides matching TRBD2. CDR1 is SGDLS and CDR2 is YYNGEE in the germline V gene. This CDR3 spans 16 amino acids. The V gene end was trimmed by 4 bases and the J gene end by 5 bases; junction bases not matched to a gene: 8. The CDR3, as DNA: TGTGCCAGCAGCCCAGGAACTAGCGGGGGAAACAATGAGCAGTTCTTC. Amino acid sequence: CASSPGTSGGNNEQFF.

The gene calls are TRBV19 and TRBJ1-5; D gene ambiguous. Trimming shortened V by 3 bases and J by 6 bases, and 6 bases separated the two germline ends. The CDR3 sequence is 12 residues long. From germline, CDR1 is LNHDA and CDR2 SQIVND (reference sequence). CDR3 protein: CASSMASQPQHF. The CDR3 nucleotides are TGTGCCAGTAGTATGGCAAGTCAGCCCCAGCATTTT. Full variable domain (rest looked up from reference TRBV19 and TRBJ1-5): DGGITQSPKYLFRKEGQNVTLSCEQNLNHDAMYWYRQDPGQGLRLIYYSQIVNDFQKGDIAEGYSVSREKKESFPLTVTSAQKNPTAFYLCASSMASQPQHFGDGTRLSIL.

The chain uses TRBV5-4 and TRBJ2-3; D is unclear. Trimming cost V 0 bases and J 2 bases, with 7 bases left between them. Germline values: CDR1 SGHNT, CDR2 YYREEE (reference sequence). The CDR3 loop spans 14 amino acids. In DNA form, the CDR3 reads TGTGCCAGCAGCTTGGAGAGCAACACAGATACGCAGTATTTT. Translation: CASSLESNTDTQYF.

The CDR3 DNA reads as TGTGCCAGTAGTGTCTCGGGACTAGCGGGAGGGGATACCGGGGAGCTGTTTTTT. It codes for CASSVSGLAGGDTGELFF. The chain employs TRBV19 and TRBJ2-2; 16 bases match TRBD2. This CDR3 spans 18 amino acids. CDR1 is LNHDA and CDR2 is SQIVND in the germline V gene (reference sequence). Trimming removed 5 bases from V and 5 bases from J; junction bases left unmatched: 8.

The chain couples TRBV23-1 to TRBJ1-2; 7 nucleotides align to TRBD1. TRBV23-1 belongs to the ORF category, with a function that is uncertain. The V segment lost 1 base and the J segment 4 bases; nucleotides outside the gene matches: 12. CDR3 size: 17 residues. The CDR3 here is CASSQFLKFRGSYGYTF. CDR3 DNA sequence: TGCGCCAGCAGTCAATTCTTAAAGTTCAGGGGGAGCTATGGCTACACCTTC.

A single count supports this clone. The J gene is TRBJ1-1, the V gene TRBV11-3, with D possibly being TRBD1 (5 bases). The CDR3 has 14 residues. CDR1 is SGHNT, CDR2 YENEEA, per germline. V was cut by 5 bases and J by 0 bases, with 10 bases left in between. The DNA for the CDR3 is TGTGCCAGCAGCCAGGGTTCCATGAACACTGAAGCTTTCTTT. It encodes CASSQGSMNTEAFF.

The chain uses TRBV19 and TRBJ1-5, with a tentative D call TRBD1 (6 bases). There are 17 residues in the CDR3. Germline CDR1 and CDR2: LNHDA and SQIVND (reference sequence). With 6 bases removed from V and 4 bases from J, the gap between germline ends came to 22 bases. This CDR3 is CASRRVGGPLRNQPQHF. As DNA, the CDR3 is TGTGCCAGTAGGCGGGTGGGGGGGCCCCTCCGTAATCAGCCCCAGCATTTT. Looking up the rest from reference TRBV19 and TRBJ1-5 gives the full variable domain: DGGITQSPKYLFRKEGQNVTLSCEQNLNHDAMYWYRQDPGQGLRLIYYSQIVNDFQKGDIAEGYSVSREKKESFPLTVTSAQKNPTAFYLCASRRVGGPLRNQPQHFGDGTRLSIL.

J is TRBJ2-2 and V is TRBV7-6, with TRBD2 identical over 10 bases. This CDR3 region has 19 residues. The J segment lost 2 bases and the V segment lost 2 bases, leaving 11 bases of the junction unmatched. Germline values: CDR1 SGHVS, CDR2 FNYEAQ. The DNA of the CDR3 is TGTGCCAGCAGCTTATACGTTTTACTAGCGGGAACCAACACCGGGGAGCTGTTTTTT. Residues: CASSLYVLLAGTNTGELFF.